The table lists the clone carrying this TCR beta chain with a count of one. TCR beta CDR3 regions were amplified from RNA transcripts. HTBI primers drove first-round RT-PCR of the TCR CDR3. TCRdb re-analysed the multiplex PCR reads in MiXCR, keeping a single row per CDR3 protein. The data contain roughly 240,000 distinct CDR3 sequences, approximately 23% of them singletons. The record originates from a study of T cells in Graves' hyperthyroidism and ophthalmopathy. CDR3 size: 14 residues. V dropped 4 bases and J dropped 7 bases, with 17 bases sitting between them. Sequences were obtained from blood. This clonotype originated in a woman between 40 and 50 years old with Graves' ophthalmopathy. This sequence joins TRBV12-3 or TRBV12-4 and TRBJ2-7, with a tentative D call TRBD2 (5 bases). This CDR3 reads CASSSGGSGAEQYF. CDR3 in DNA: TGTGCCAGCAGTTCCGGCGGGTCGGGCGCAGAGCAGTACTTC.